This TCR beta chain came from a study of blood T cell repertoires in COVID-19. The wider study: The origin of the acute and convalescent COVID-19 samples was the United States, Italy and Spain. Nucleic acid was either cDNA or gDNA, and it came from T cells, B-cell-depleted T cells, or PBMCs.

Germline CDR1 KGHSH, CDR2 LQKENI. Trimming shortened V by 3 bases and J by 10 bases, and 16 bases separated the two germline ends. The CDR3 contains 14 residues. Original methodology: Reference gene primers were amplified, and this amplification served to estimate nucleated cell counts. Clones were read by immunoSEQ multiplex PCR, and TCRdb kept only the in-frame ones, dropping some. D and trimming were read from the DNA, whereas the V and J calls and clone size are those reported in that table. The table shows around 63,000 clones, with around 80% occurring only once. The V and J genes are TRBV18 and TRBJ1-5; D is possibly TRBD1 (5 bases). The TCR originated in a woman aged 70 to 79 with acute or convalescent COVID-19. Sample: peripheral blood. This CDR3 reads CASSPGADINPQHF. Written as DNA, the CDR3 is TGTGCCAGCTCACCCGGCGCGGACATCAATCCCCAGCATTTT.